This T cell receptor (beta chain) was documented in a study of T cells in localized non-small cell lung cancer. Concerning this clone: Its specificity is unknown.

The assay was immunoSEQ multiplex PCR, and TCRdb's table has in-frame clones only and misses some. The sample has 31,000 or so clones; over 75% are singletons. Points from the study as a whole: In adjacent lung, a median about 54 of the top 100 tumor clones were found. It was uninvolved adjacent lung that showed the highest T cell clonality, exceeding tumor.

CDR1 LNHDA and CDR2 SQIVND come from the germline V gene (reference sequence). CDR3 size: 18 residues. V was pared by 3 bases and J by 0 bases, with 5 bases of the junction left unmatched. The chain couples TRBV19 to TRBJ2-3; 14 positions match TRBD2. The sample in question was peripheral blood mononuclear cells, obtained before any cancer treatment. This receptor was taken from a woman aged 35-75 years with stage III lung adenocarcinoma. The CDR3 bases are TGTGCCAGTAGTATTCGGGGACTAGCGGGGGCTAGCACAGATACGCAGTATTTT. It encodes CASSIRGLAGASTDTQYF.